The rows below give T cell receptor beta chains drawn from one sample of a study of blood T cell repertoires in COVID-19. Measured with immunoSEQ multiplex PCR; TCRdb has only the in-frame clones, and not every one. The sample yields 120,000 to 150,000 clones, just under 85% seen once. Sequenced input: PBMCs or T cells enriched from blood (not recorded which). The origin of the receptors is a woman aged 45-60 years with acute COVID-19. The CDR3 runs from the conserved cysteine through the conserved F or W. Each record gives: V gene, CDR3 protein.

V: TRBV6-1
CDR3: CASSERATGSYEQYF

V: TRBV14
CDR3: CASSPPGLAGYEQYF

V: TRBV5-5
CDR3: CASSKEYNSPLHF

V: TRBV9
CDR3: CASSVGLAGHEQYF

V: TRBV20-1
CDR3: CSASPGTGIGTEAFF

V: TRBV19
CDR3: CASSALAESVETQYF

V: TRBV23-1
CDR3: CASSQGGYGEKLFF

V: TRBV12-3/TRBV12-4
CDR3: CASMTGFRGYTF

V: TRBV24-1
CDR3: CATSDPTDSHEQYF

V: TRBV25-1
CDR3: CASSDRGRNTGELFF

V: TRBV25-1
CDR3: CASREQGRTEAFF

V: TRBV24-1
CDR3: CATSEYQGNTDTQYF

V: TRBV3-1/TRBV3-2
CDR3: CASKDSGTRTDTQYF

V: TRBV19
CDR3: CASSILGQGYTF

V: TRBV7-2
CDR3: CASSFSTGAYGYTF

V: TRBV20-1
CDR3: CSASFGAGNFGEQYF

V: TRBV5-1
CDR3: CASSFQGRTYEQYF

V: TRBV30
CDR3: CAWRPGAGGTQYF